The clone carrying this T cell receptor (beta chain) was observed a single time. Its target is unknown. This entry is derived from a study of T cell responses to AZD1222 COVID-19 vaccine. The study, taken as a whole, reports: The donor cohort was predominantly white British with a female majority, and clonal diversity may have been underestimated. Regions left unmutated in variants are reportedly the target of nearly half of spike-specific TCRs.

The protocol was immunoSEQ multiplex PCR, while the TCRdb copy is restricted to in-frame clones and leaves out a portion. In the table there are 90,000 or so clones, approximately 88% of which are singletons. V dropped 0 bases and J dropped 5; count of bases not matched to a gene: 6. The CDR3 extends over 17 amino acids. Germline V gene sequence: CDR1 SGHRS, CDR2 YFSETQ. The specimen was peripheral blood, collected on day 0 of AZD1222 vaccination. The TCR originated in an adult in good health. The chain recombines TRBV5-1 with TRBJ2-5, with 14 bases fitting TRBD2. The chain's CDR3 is CASSLAAGTSGSETQYF. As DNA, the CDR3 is TGCGCCAGCAGCTTGGCCGCCGGGACTAGCGGGAGCGAGACCCAGTACTTC. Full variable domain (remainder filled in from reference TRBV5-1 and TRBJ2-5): KAGVTQTPRYLIKTRGQQVTLSCSPISGHRSVSWYQQTPGQGLQFLFEYFSETQRNKGNFPGRFSGRQFSNSRSEMNVSTLELGDSALYLCASSLAAGTSGSETQYFGPGTRLLVL.